The 21 T cell receptor beta chains presented below share a single source sample, sequenced in a study of early T cells in non-severe SARS-CoV-2 infection (dated by TCRdb to the early 2020s). Receptors were amplified or captured by 5' RACE. TCRdb records NextSeq 500 as the sequencer. The raw public data were reprocessed by TCRdb itself: fastp quality trimming at Q25, MiXCR clonotype calling, in-frame beta chains only. Entries that share a CDR3 protein sequence are merged under the most common genes and DNA. Here the sample has 40,000 to 55,000 distinct CDR3 sequences; 4% occur a single time. Clones ranked in the top ten supply 3% to 3.5% of the sample. Sequencing was done on a sample of whole blood. These receptors were collected from an adult who was a healthcare worker with PCR-confirmed SARS-CoV-2 infection or an uninfected control (not recorded which).

This clonotype has a count of ten or more. CDR3 protein: CASSLNTLAEQYF. CDR3 DNA sequence: TGTGCCAGCAGTTTAAACACCCTCGCCGAGCAGTACTTC. The gene calls are TRBV12-3 or TRBV12-4 and TRBJ2-7; D is uncertain. Trimming pared 2 bases from V and 6 bases from J, leaving 11 bases between. The CDR3 loop spans 13 amino acids.

This clonotype came up many times. The chain has TRBV27 and TRBJ2-7; D is unresolved. Trimming pared 8 bases from V and 2 bases from J, leaving 16 bases between. Germline V gives CDR1 MNHEY, CDR2 SMNVEV (reference sequence). The CDR3 runs 14 residues. The CDR3 is CASSSLDGPYEQYF. In DNA form, the CDR3 reads TGTGCCAGCTCGTCCCTCGACGGGCCCTACGAGCAGTACTTC.

In this sample, this clonotype turned up a few times. This chain uses TRBV20-1 with TRBJ2-5, with a weak D call TRBD1 (5 bases). CDR3 length: 15 amino acids. The germline CDR1 and CDR2 sequences are DFQATT and SNEGSKA (reference sequence). The V gene lost 6 bases and the J gene lost 2 bases, with 19 bases spanning the gap. CDR3 loop: CSAAPGTGPQETQYF. The CDR3 DNA sequence: TGCAGTGCCGCCCCCGGCACAGGACCGCAAGAGACCCAGTACTTC.

This clonotype was seen many times. The gene calls are TRBV5-5 and TRBJ2-7; TRBD2 aligns across 11 bases. V gave up 0 bases and J gave up 0 bases; unmatched junction bases: 14. Germline loops: CDR1 SGHKS, CDR2 YYEKEE (reference sequence). The CDR3 has 20 residues. The CDR3 region is CASSLEGPLGLAGSSYEQYF. CDR3 DNA: TGTGCCAGCAGCTTGGAGGGTCCCCTCGGACTAGCGGGTAGCTCCTACGAGCAGTACTTC.

The chain has TRBV12-3 or TRBV12-4 and TRBJ2-1; 13 bases agree with TRBD2. The CDR3 length is 15 residues. V lost 4 bases to trimming and J lost 8 bases; unmatched junction nucleotides: 5. The CDR3 nucleotides read TGTGCCAGCAGTTACGGACTAGCGGGAGTATATGAGCAGTTCTTC. Translating it yields CASSYGLAGVYEQFF.

This clonotype was seen repeatedly, ten times or more. V and J are TRBV11-2 and TRBJ2-1, with 11 bases that match TRBD2. The CDR3 extends over 17 amino acids. The trim removed 1 base at V and 9 bases at J, leaving 11 bases unmatched. Looked up from germline, CDR1 is SGHAT and CDR2 is FQNNGV. The CDR3 reads CASSLGTSGGSQGEQFF. As DNA, the CDR3 is TGTGCCAGCAGCTTAGGAACTAGCGGGGGCTCTCAGGGTGAGCAGTTCTTC.

This clonotype has ten or more counts. The V and J genes are TRBV10-3 and TRBJ2-1; tentative D call: TRBD2 (6 bases). V lost 7 bases and J lost 2, with 21 bases in between. This CDR3 has 17 residues. Germline lookup yields CDR1 ENHRY and CDR2 SYGVKD. The CDR3 loop is CAIKGSTGDITYNEQFF. The CDR3 DNA reads TGTGCCATCAAGGGCTCAACGGGAGATATAACCTACAATGAGCAGTTCTTC.

Concerning this clonotype: Since a much larger clone is just one base distant, this may be a read error. The chain joins TRBV20-1 to TRBJ2-2; 12 bases match TRBD2. Germline-derived CDR1 and CDR2 are DFQATT and SNEGSKA (reference sequence). V trimming: 6 bases; J trimming: 9 bases; junction bases outside the gene matches: 14. CDR3 length equals 16 residues. CDR3 residues: CSARLGASGRARELFF. The CDR3 bases are TGCAGTGCCCGACTGGGGGCTAGCGGGAGGGCCCGGGAGCTGTTTTTT.

In this sample, this clonotype turned up many times. This chain links TRBV12-3 or TRBV12-4 with TRBJ2-2; D not resolved. Trimming left V 7 bases short and J 9 bases short, with 6 bases between. This CDR3 has 10 residues. The CDR3 protein is CASTVRELFF. The DNA of the CDR3 is TGTGCCAGCACGGTCCGGGAGCTGTTTTTT.

In this sample, this clonotype turned up many times. The V and J genes are TRBV10-3 and TRBJ1-4; D is perhaps TRBD1 (6 bases). Trimming left V 6 bases short and J 0 bases short, with 11 bases between. The V gene's germline CDR1 is ENHRY and CDR2 SYGVKD. This CDR3 is 15 amino acids long. The CDR3 loop is CAISQGFATNEKLFF. CDR3 bases: TGTGCCATCAGCCAGGGGTTCGCAACTAATGAAAAACTGTTTTTT.

This clonotype was seen repeatedly, ten times or more. The rearrangement uses TRBV6-1 and TRBJ1-5; TRBD1 might be the D (6 bases). From germline, CDR1 is MNHNS and CDR2 SASEGT. The CDR3 runs to 14 residues. The germline V and J ends were trimmed by 8 bases and 0 bases, with 11 bases remaining between them. The CDR3 DNA follows: TGTGCCAGCGTGGGACATGTTAGCAATCAGCCCCAGCATTTT. Translation: CASVGHVSNQPQHF.

This clonotype was seen repeatedly, ten times or more. This chain joins TRBV6-1 and TRBJ2-1, with D tentatively TRBD2 (5 bases). The CDR3 covers 14 residues. The V end was cut by 10 bases, the J end by 4 bases, with 17 bases between. CDR1 is MNHNS and CDR2 is SASEGT in the germline V gene. Here the CDR3 reads CATSAEMTYNEQFF. The CDR3 DNA follows: TGTGCCACCTCAGCGGAGATGACGTACAATGAGCAGTTCTTC.

About this clonotype itself: A much larger clone differs by one base, so this may be a read error. The gene calls are TRBV12-3 or TRBV12-4 and TRBJ1-4; the D gene is possibly TRBD1 (5 bases). The V gene lost 7 bases and the J gene lost 4 bases, with 13 bases spanning the gap. The CDR3 is 14 residues long. This chain's CDR3 is CASNWGVGNEKLFF. The CDR3 DNA sequence: TGTGCCAGCAATTGGGGCGTCGGTAATGAAAAACTGTTTTTT.

At least ten counts were recorded for this clonotype. The chain combines TRBV18 with TRBJ2-1; D tentatively reads TRBD1 or TRBD2 (5 bases each). The CDR3 extends over 13 amino acids. V was cut by 10 bases and J by 5 bases, with 15 bases left in between. Germline V gene sequence: CDR1 KGHSH, CDR2 LQKENI. The CDR3 sequence is CATRDLRNNEQFF. The CDR3 DNA sequence: TGTGCCACCCGGGACCTCCGCAACAATGAGCAGTTCTTC.

This clonotype turned up a few times. V is TRBV25-1 and J is TRBJ1-6; 9 bases line up with TRBD1. The trim removed 6 bases at V and 4 bases at J, leaving 7 bases unmatched. Germline lookup yields CDR1 MGHDK and CDR2 SYGVNS. The CDR3 extends over 16 amino acids. The CDR3 loop is CASREDRGFYNSPLHF. CDR3 in DNA: TGTGCCAGCAGGGAGGACAGGGGATTTTATAATTCACCCCTCCACTTT.

This clonotype showed up many times. The rearrangement links TRBV11-3 to TRBJ2-3, with no clear D. V shed 3 bases and J shed 3 bases, with 13 bases lying between them. CDR1 and CDR2 (germline): SGHNT, YENEEA. CDR3 length: 15 residues. Written as DNA, the CDR3 is TGTGCCAGCAGCTTGCTTGCGGCCCGGACAGATACGCAGTATTTT. This codes for CASSLLAARTDTQYF.

This clonotype was counted ten times or more. The rearrangement joins TRBV6-5 to TRBJ2-7; a weak D match, TRBD2 (5 bases). The CDR3 extends over 13 amino acids. Germline CDR1 reads MNHEY; CDR2 reads SVGAGI. Between the trimmed V and J ends, which lost 6 bases and 1 base, there was a span of 10 bases. The CDR3 sequence: CASRRDYSYEQYF. DNA for the CDR3: TGTGCCAGCAGACGAGACTATTCCTACGAGCAGTACTTC.

This clonotype was seen a handful of times. The chain couples TRBV2 to TRBJ2-5; the match to TRBD1 covers 10 bases. The length of the CDR3 is 14 residues. V was pared by 5 bases and J by 5 bases, with 5 bases of the junction left unmatched. Germline CDR1 reads SNHLY; CDR2 reads FYNNEI. The CDR3 sequence: CASSSTGGFETQYF. DNA of the CDR3: TGTGCCAGCAGTTCGACAGGGGGCTTTGAGACCCAGTACTTC.

Many counts were recorded for this clonotype. Here the CDR3 reads CASRDRDRAFF. CDR3 nucleotide sequence: TGCGCCAGCAGGGACAGGGATCGGGCTTTCTTT. This chain joins TRBV10-2 and TRBJ1-1; TRBD1 matches at 8 bases. There are 11 residues in the CDR3. Looked up from germline, CDR1 is WSHSY and CDR2 is SAAADI. Trimming took 6 bases from V and 11 from J; bases not matched to a gene: 5.

At least ten counts were recorded for this clonotype. V and J are TRBV18 and TRBJ2-3; 10 nucleotides align to TRBD2. The length of the CDR3 is 15 residues. Germline V gene data show CDR1 as KGHSH and CDR2 as LQKENI. Losses at the gene ends were 3 bases for V and 6 bases for J; bases not matched to a gene: 6. The CDR3 loop is CASSPQASGSDTQYF. In DNA form, the CDR3 reads TGTGCCAGCTCACCTCAAGCTAGCGGGAGTGATACGCAGTATTTT. Full variable domain (remainder filled in from reference TRBV18 and TRBJ2-3): NAGVMQNPRHLVRRRGQEARLRCSPMKGHSHVYWYRQLPEEGLKFMVYLQKENIIDESGMPKERFSAEFPKEGPSILRIQQVVRGDSAAYFCASSPQASGSDTQYFGPGTRLTVL.

The gene calls are TRBV20-1 and TRBJ2-7; 8 bases align to TRBD2. Germline V gene sequence: CDR1 DFQATT, CDR2 SNEGSKA (reference sequence). The V and J ends lost 5 bases and 2 bases, in that order; junction bases with no gene match: 11. CDR3 length: 15 residues. The DNA of the CDR3 is TGCAGTGCTTTCTTAGCGGGGAGGAATACCTACGAGCAGTACTTC. It specifies CSAFLAGRNTYEQYF.